The rows below give T cell receptor beta chains drawn from one sample of a study of identical twins. From the 5' RACE reads, TCRdb called clonotypes with MiXCR, one entry per CDR3 protein. The table shows approximately 600,000 distinct CDR3 sequences, with roughly 6.6% occurring only once. The same data also contributed to another study, on yellow fever vaccine responses in identical twins.

The sequenced material came from PBMCs. The receptors stem from a young woman in good health. The CDR3 runs from the conserved cysteine through the conserved F or W. A D gene is named only where the DNA matches it firmly. Some rows have no size entry. The others give once, few or many, or a class for an expanded clone.

cdr3_length d_call j_call clone_size v_call cdr3_nt cdr3_aa
15 TRBD2 TRBJ2-7 many TRBV5-1 TGCGCCAGCAGCTCTCTAGCGGAGTCAGCCTACGAGCAGTACTTC CASSSLAESAYEQYF
15 TRBD2 TRBJ2-1 . TRBV7-6 TGTGCCAGCAGCCTCGCGGGACTAGGAGGCAATGAGCAGTTCTTC CASSLAGLGGNEQFF
13 . TRBJ2-1 . TRBV24-1 TGTGCCGCGAGTCCATCCGCCTACAATGAGCAGTTCTTC CAASPSAYNEQFF
19 . TRBJ2-1 . TRBV11-2 TGTGCCAGCAGCTTTTCGGTCAGGGAGGCTCCGCGCTCCTACAATGAGCAGTTCTTC CASSFSVREAPRSYNEQFF
13 . TRBJ1-2 many TRBV3-1 TGTGCCAGCAGCCACACAGAACTATATGGCTACACCTTC CASSHTELYGYTF
17 . TRBJ2-4 . TRBV7-9 TGTGCCAGCAGCTTTACATGGGACGGAGTAGCCAAAAACATTCAGTACTTC CASSFTWDGVAKNIQYF
15 . TRBJ1-5 . TRBV12-3/TRBV12-4 TGTGCCAGCAGTTTAGATGGACGCGGTCGGGAAGCCCAGCATTTT CASSLDGRGREAQHF
14 . TRBJ2-3 few TRBV9 TGTGCCAGCAGCGCAGTGGTCCAGACAGATACGCAGTATTTT CASSAVVQTDTQYF
14 TRBD2 TRBJ2-3 . TRBV20-1 TGCAGTGCCGCACGGACTAGTCAGCCAGATACGCAGTATTTT CSAARTSQPDTQYF
16 . TRBJ1-1 many TRBV7-6 TGTGCCAGCAGTGCAAGCCTGGGGTGGGGGAACACTGAAGCTTTCTTT CASSASLGWGNTEAFF